This TCR beta chain was sequenced in a study of T cells in Graves' hyperthyroidism and ophthalmopathy. Overall study findings and caveats: The model forecast ophthalmopathy, anticipating it by a median approximately 6.2 months before onset.

Regions amplified from RNA transcripts were the TCR beta CDR3 regions. A set of HTBI primers served as the primers for a first-round RT-PCR of the TCR CDR3. In TCRdb, the multiplex PCR reads were re-called with MiXCR into one record per CDR3 protein. The sample shows some 370,000 distinct CDR3 sequences, about 18% of them seen only once. This clonotype was seen a handful of times. As yet, its antigen is unknown. V was clipped by 0 bases and J by 7 bases, with 11 bases between them. The CDR3 is made up of 13 amino acids. Germline V gives CDR1 SGHRS, CDR2 YFSETQ. Diagnoses were established using clinical symptoms, serum thyroxine and TRAb, thyroid ultrasound and orbital computed tomography. The blood sample predates any ophthalmopathy symptoms, coming from first hyperthyroidism diagnosis. 10 ml of fresh peripheral blood supplied the PBMCs.

The sequenced material came from blood. The chain is built from TRBV5-1 and TRBJ2-7; D ambiguous. The receptor was isolated from a woman in her 30s with Graves' hyperthyroidism that later progressed to Graves' ophthalmopathy. The CDR3 DNA reads TGCGCCAGCAGCTTGGGCATGGTTGGGGAGCAGTACTTC. Translating it yields CASSLGMVGEQYF.